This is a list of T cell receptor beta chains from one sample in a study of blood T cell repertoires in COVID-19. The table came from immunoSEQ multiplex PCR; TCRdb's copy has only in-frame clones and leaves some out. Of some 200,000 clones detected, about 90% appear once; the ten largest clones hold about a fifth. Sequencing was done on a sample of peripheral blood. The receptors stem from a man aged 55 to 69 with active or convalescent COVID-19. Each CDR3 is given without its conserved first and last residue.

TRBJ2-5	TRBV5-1	ASSPQGGKETQY
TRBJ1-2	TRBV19	ASNILNGGGDGYT
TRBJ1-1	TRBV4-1	ASSPRGETGARLHTEAF
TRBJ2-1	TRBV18	ASSLSGTGSYNEQF
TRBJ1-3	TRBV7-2	ASSLSTGRNTIY
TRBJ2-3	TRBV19	ASSNAWSGTPDTQY
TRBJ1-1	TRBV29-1	SVTGRTHTEAF
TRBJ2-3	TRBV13	ASSRYTDTQY
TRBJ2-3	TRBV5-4	ASSLVLLPYSGTSTDTQY
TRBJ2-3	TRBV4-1	ASSQVSSGAADTQY
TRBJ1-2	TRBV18	ASSPQQTGPSYYGYT
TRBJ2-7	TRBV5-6	ASSLDRGTRGLEQY
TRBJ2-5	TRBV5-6	ASSLAITQETQY
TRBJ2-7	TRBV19	ASSIDSLGSIYEQY
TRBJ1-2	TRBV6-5	ASKEGAGYGYT
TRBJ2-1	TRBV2	ASSGGGGAYNEQF
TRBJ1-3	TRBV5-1	ASSLDAASGNTIY
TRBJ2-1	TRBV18	ASCRGPENEQF
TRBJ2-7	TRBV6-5	ASSREGSSYEQY
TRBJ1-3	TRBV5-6	ASSFRRTGNTIY
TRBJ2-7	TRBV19	ASSRTDYRYEQY
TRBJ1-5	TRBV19	ASISGDSNQPQH
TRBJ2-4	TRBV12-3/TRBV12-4	ASSFGGDIQY
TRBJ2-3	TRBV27	ASRLLTEWTQY
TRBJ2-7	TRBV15	ATSRGSDEQY
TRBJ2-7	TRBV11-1	ASSFRGLSYEQY
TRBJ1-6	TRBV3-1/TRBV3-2	ASSQEFGGPLH
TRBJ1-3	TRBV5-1	ASRPVNSGNTIY
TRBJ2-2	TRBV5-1	ASSQDRAATGELF
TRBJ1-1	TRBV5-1	ASSARGRNTEAF
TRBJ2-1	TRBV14	ASSLGGGLQF
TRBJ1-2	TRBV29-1	SVSGQGRRGYT
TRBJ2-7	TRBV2	ASSHIPGQGEYEQY
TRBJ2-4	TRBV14	ASSLGQGWAKNIQY
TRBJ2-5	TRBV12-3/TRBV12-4	ASSQTGGETQY
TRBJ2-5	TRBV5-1	ASSLKRETQY
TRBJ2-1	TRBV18	ASSLSGGAYNEQF
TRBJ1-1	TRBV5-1	ASSLWGGEGTEAF
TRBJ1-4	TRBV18	ASSPSTGRVEKLF
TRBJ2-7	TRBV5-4	ASSIDRSYEQY
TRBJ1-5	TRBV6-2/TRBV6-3	ASSYGSGPQH
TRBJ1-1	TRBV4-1	ASTSVADTEAF
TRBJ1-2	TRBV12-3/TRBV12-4	ASSLTVDYGYT
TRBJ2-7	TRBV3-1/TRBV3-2	ASSHSKYEQY
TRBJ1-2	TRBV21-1	ASSENPRGYYGYT
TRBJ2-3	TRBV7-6	ASSRVGSTDTQY
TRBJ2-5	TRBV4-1	ASSFRQGPQQETQY
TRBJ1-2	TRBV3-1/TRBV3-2	ASSQLGQEDYGYT
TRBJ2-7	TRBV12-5	ASGPGTGGWEQY
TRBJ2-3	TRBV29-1	SVELAGVTDTQY
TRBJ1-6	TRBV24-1	ATRTGNNSPLH